This TCR beta chain was identified in a study of blood T cells in healthy people across ages. Study results and limitations: Estimates drawn from one million T cells were deemed to understate diversity.

Trimming pared 5 bases from V and 2 bases from J, leaving 13 bases between. The CDR3 runs to 14 residues. The germline CDR1 and CDR2 sequences are SEHNR and FQNEAQ (reference sequence). Details on this clonotype: Antigen unknown.

A J-beta primer mix and a sample-barcoded 5' primer were used in a second PCR of roughly 6 to 11 cycles. TCRdb fed the 5' RACE reads into MiXCR, producing one record per CDR3 protein. Of 980,000 or so distinct CDR3 sequences in the sample, about 44% were seen once. The V and J genes are TRBV7-9 and TRBJ2-7, with D perhaps matching TRBD1 (6 bases). What was sequenced was blood. The sequence was obtained from a man aged 25-45 years in good health. The CDR3 region is CASSTKDRTYEQYF. DNA of the CDR3: TGTGCCAGCAGCACGAAGGACAGAACCTACGAGCAGTACTTC.